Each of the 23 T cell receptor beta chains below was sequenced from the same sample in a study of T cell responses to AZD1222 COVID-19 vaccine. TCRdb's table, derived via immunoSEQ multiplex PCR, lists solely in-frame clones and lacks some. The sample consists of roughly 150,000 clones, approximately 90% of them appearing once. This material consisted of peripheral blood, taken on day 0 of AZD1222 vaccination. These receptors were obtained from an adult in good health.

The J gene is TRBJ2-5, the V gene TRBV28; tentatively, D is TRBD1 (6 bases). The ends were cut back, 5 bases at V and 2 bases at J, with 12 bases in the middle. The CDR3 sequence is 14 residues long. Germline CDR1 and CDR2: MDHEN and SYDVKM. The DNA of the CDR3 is TGTGCCAGCAGTAACCGGGACACACAAGAGACCCAGTACTTC. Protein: CASSNRDTQETQYF.

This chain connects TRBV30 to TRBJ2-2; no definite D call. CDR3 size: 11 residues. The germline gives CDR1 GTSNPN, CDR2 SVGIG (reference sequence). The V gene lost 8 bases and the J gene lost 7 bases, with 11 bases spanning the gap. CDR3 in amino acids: CATASRGELFF. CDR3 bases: TGTGCCACTGCGAGTCGCGGGGAGCTGTTTTTT. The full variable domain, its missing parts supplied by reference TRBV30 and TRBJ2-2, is SQTIHQWPATLVQPVGSPLSLECTVEGTSNPNLYWYRQAAGRGLQLLFYSVGIGQISSEVPQNLSASRPQDRQFILSSKKLLLSDSGFYLCATASRGELFFGEGSRLTVL.

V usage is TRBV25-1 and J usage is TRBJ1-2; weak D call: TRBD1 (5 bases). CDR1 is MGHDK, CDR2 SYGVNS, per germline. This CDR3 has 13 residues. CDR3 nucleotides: TGTGCTAGCTCCGGGACCCCAGGCTATGGCTACACCTTC. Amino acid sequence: CASSGTPGYGYTF.

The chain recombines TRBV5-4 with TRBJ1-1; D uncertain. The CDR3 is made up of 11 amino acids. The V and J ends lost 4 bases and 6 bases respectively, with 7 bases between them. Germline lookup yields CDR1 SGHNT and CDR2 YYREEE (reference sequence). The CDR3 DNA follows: TGTGCCAGCAGCACCGGACCTGAAGCTTTCTTT. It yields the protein CASSTGPEAFF.

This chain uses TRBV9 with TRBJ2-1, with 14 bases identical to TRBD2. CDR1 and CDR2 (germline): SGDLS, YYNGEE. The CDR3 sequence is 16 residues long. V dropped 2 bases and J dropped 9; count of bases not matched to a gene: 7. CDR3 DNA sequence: TGTGCCAGCAGCGTTCGGGGGACTAGCGGGGGTACTGAGCAGTTCTTC. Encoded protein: CASSVRGTSGGTEQFF.

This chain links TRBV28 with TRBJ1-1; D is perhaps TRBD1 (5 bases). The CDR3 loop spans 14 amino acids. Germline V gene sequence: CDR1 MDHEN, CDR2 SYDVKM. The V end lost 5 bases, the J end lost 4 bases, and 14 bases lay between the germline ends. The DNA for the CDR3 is TGTGCCAGCAGTCGGGCAGGGAAGATCACTGAAGCTTTCTTT. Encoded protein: CASSRAGKITEAFF.

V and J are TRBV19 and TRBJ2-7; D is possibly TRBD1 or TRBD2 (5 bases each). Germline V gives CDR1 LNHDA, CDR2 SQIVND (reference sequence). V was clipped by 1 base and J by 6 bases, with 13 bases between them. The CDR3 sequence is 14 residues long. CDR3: CASSIVGVGGEQYF. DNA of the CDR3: TGTGCCAGTAGTATAGTCGGGGTTGGGGGCGAGCAGTACTTC.

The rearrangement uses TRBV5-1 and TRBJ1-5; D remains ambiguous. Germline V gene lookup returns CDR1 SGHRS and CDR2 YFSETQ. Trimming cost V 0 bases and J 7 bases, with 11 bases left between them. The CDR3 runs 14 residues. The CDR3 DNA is TGCGCCAGCAGCTTGGGGGGATTAGGGCAGCCCCAGCATTTT. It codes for CASSLGGLGQPQHF.

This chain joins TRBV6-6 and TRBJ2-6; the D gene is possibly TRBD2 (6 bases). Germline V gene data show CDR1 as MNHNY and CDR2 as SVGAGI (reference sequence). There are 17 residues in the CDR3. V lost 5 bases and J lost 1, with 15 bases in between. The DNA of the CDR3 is TGTGCCAGCAGTCGGGGGTACGAGCCATCTGGGGCCAACGTCCTGACTTTC. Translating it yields CASSRGYEPSGANVLTF.

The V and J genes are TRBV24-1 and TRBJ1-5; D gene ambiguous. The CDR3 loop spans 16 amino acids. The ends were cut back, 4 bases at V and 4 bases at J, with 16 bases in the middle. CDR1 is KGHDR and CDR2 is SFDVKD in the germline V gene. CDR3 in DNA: TGTGCCACCAGTGAGAGATCTTTCCCCATAAATCAGCCCCAGCATTTT. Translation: CATSERSFPINQPQHF.

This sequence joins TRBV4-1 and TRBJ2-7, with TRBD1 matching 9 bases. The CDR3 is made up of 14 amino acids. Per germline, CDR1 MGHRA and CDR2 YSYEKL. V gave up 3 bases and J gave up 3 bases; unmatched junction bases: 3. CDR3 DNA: TGCGCCAGCAGCCACTCGGGACAGGGCTACGAGCAGTACTTC. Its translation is CASSHSGQGYEQYF.

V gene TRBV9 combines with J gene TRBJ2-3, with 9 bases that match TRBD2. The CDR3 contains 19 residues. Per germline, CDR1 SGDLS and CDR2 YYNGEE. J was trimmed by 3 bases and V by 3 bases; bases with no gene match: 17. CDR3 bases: TGTGCCAGCAGCGGGTTCGGAGCGGGAGGTTTAGGGAGGACAGATACGCAGTATTTT. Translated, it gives CASSGFGAGGLGRTDTQYF.

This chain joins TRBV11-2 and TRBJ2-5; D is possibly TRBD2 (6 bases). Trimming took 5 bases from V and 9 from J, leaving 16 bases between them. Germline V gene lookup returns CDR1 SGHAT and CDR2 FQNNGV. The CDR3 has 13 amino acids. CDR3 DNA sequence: TGTGCCAGCAGCACGACTAGTCGGCTGGCCCAGTACTTC. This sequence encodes CASSTTSRLAQYF.

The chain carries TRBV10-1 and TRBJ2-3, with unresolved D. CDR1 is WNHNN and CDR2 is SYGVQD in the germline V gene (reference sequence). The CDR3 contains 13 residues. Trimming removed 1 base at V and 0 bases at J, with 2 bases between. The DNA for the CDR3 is TGCGCCAGCAGTGAGTGGAGCACAGATACGCAGTATTTT. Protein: CASSEWSTDTQYF.

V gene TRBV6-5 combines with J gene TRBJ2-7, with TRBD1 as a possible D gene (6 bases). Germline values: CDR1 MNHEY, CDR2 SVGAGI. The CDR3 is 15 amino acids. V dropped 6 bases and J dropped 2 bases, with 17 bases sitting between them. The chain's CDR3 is CASRSKTDRPYEQYF. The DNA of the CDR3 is TGTGCCAGCAGGAGCAAAACGGACAGACCCTACGAGCAGTACTTC.

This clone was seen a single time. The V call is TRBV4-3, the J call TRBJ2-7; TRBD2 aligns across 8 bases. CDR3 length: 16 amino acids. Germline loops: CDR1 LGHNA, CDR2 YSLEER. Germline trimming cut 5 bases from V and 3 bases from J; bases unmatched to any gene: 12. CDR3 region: CASSAGSGAGVYEQYF. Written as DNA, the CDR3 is TGCGCCAGCAGCGCCGGGAGTGGAGCGGGGGTCTACGAGCAGTACTTC.

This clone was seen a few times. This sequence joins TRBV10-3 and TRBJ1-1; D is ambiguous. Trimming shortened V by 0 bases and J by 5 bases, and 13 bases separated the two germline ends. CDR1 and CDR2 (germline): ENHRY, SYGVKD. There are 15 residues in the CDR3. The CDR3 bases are TGTGCCATCAGTGAGTCGAGATTGGCGGGAACTGAAGCTTTCTTT. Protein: CAISESRLAGTEAFF.

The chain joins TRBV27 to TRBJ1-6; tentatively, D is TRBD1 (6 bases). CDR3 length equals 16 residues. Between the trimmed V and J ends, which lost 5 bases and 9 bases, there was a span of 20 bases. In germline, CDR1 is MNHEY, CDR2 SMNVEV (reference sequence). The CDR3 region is CASSRSGGAWGSPLHF. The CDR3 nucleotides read TGTGCCAGCAGTCGCTCGGGGGGGGCTTGGGGTTCACCCCTCCACTTT.

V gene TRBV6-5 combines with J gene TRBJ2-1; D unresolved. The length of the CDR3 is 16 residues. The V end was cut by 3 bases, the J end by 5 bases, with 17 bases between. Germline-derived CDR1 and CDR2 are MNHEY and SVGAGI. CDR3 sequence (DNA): TGTGCCAGCAGTTATGCTGGCCCCCTCCTACACAATGAGCAGTTCTTC. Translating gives CASSYAGPLLHNEQFF.

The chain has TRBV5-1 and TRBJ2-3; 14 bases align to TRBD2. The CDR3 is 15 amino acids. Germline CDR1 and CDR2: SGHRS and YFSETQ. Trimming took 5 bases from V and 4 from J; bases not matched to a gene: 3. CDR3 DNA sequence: TGCGCCAGCAGATCGGGACTAGCGGGAGCAGATACGCAGTATTTT. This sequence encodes CASRSGLAGADTQYF. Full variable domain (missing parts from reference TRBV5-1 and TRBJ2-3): KAGVTQTPRYLIKTRGQQVTLSCSPISGHRSVSWYQQTPGQGLQFLFEYFSETQRNKGNFPGRFSGRQFSNSRSEMNVSTLELGDSALYLCASRSGLAGADTQYFGPGTRLTVL.

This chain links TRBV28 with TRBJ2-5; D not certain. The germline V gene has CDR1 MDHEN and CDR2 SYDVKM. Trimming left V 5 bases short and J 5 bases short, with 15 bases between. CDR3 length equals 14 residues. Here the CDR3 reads CASSHPPARETQYF. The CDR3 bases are TGTGCCAGCAGTCACCCTCCGGCTCGGGAGACCCAGTACTTC.

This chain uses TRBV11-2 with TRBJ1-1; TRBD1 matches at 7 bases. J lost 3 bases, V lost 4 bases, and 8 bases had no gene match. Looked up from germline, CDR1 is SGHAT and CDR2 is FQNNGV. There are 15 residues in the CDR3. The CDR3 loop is CASSSRTGQDTEAFF. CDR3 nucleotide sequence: TGTGCCAGCAGCTCCCGGACAGGCCAGGACACTGAAGCTTTCTTT.

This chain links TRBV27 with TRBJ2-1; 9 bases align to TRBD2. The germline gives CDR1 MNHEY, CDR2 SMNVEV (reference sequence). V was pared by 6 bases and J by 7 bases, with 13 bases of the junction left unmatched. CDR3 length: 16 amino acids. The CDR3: CASRTGTLAGLNEQFF. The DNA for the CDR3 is TGTGCCAGCAGAACGGGGACTCTAGCGGGGCTTAATGAGCAGTTCTTC.